The text below deals with one TCR beta chain. This sample is drawn from a study of shared clonotypes between healthy human individuals. Germline-derived CDR1 and CDR2 are MNHNY and SVGAGI (reference sequence). V lost 4 bases, J lost 0 bases, and 4 bases stayed unmatched. This CDR3 has 16 amino acids. Clones were sequenced by immunoSEQ multiplex PCR, and TCRdb holds only the in-frame ones, with some missing. The table records some 2,000,000 clones, roughly 96% of them present only once. The sequenced sample consisted of naive CD4+ T cells sorted from blood. Specified subset: CD45RA+ positively selected. This TCR was recovered from a man in his late teens or twenties in good health. The J gene is TRBJ2-1, the V gene TRBV6-6, with TRBD1 identical over 9 bases. CDR3 bases: TGTGCCAGCAGTTCTCCGGGACAGGGCTCCTACAATGAGCAGTTCTTC. It specifies CASSSPGQGSYNEQFF.